The source of this T cell receptor (beta chain) is a study of shared clonotypes between healthy human individuals (dated by TCRdb to between 2020 and 2021). With regard to the full study: A couple of women and a few men aged 18 to 49 years were included in the cohort. The study deeply sequenced blood TCR repertoires of several healthy adults to estimate repertoire size and the extent of clonotype sharing between individuals. For each donor, CD4 naive and CD4 memory were each run on three plates, CD8 naive on two plates, and CD8 memory on one plate. Leukapheresis yielded between about 0.9 and 10 billion PBMCs per donor. To increase sequencing depth and limit assay-specific biases, TCR repertoire library preparation and sequencing were carried out by different laboratories using diverse techniques.

Beyond this particular receptor, the publication reports: Incomplete sequencing was indicated by rarefaction of sorted-subset datasets, despite the large sequencing depth. Only blood was sampled, and tissue TCR repertoires likely differ from those in blood. The genetic and exposure-history diversity represented was limited by the small number of donors. Naive subsets generally had larger estimated clonotype richness than memory subsets. Pairwise subsampling led to the expectation that sequencing depth would affect the degree of clonotype sharing among donors. Compared with non-shared clonotypes, the clonotypes found in all four sorted-subset donors had higher generation probabilities. When several donors were compared, the shared fraction of clonotypes was about 5.4% for naive CD4, around 4% for naive CD8, 2.3% for memory CD4, and approximately 0.4% for memory CD8.

Of note for this clone: The target of this receptor is not known. There are no base qualities to consult, and no much larger clone falls within one base.

Using the deep immunoSEQ assay, TCR CDR3 regions were amplified from genomic DNA by multiplex PCR. Extracted genomic DNA from each cell subset was spread evenly across all wells of several immunoSEQ 96-well plates, with each plate serving as a replicate. Each replicate PCR for sorted subsets received about 210 ng genomic DNA, equal to 28,000 or so T cell genomes. Purified libraries were measured with a Qubit 3.0 fluorometer, size-checked on a Bioanalyzer 2100, and measured again with the KAPA Library Quantification kit. A separate single-read 150-cycle Illumina NextSeq 550 flow cell was used to sequence each immunoSEQ 96-well plate. The study's own analysis went as follows. Because the immunoSEQ output held only junctional sequences and lacked quality scores, the filtering could not match the filtering applied to full-length reads. Sequences were annotated with PyIR, a Python wrapper for IgBLAST v1.9, using IMGT germline references to assign V/J genes and CDR3. Reads with weak V/J assignments (E-value above 1e-6), missing CDR3, stop codons, out-of-frame junctions, or ambiguous translated residues were removed. V3J clonotypes were defined by identical inferred V gene, J gene, and CDR3 amino acid sequence. Percentage overlap between repertoires was computed as shared unique clonotypes divided by the size of the smaller repertoire. Richness of each repertoire was evaluated using RTK rarefaction, the Chao1 estimator, and Recon v2.1 estimates of unobserved clonotypes. OLGA was used to compute generation probabilities for all TCRbeta clonotypes that the gDNA method yielded from several donors. As stored in TCRdb, this immuneACCESS dataset retains in-frame rearrangements with V and J assigned. A fraction of the clones does not appear; measured against another copy, unresolved V genes explain less than half of the discrepancy, and the remainder lacks a known reason. D and trimming come from the DNA, and the V and J calls and clone size come from that table. The sample contains some 600,000 clones, around 96% of them found a single time. Of the sample, 0.11% falls within the top ten clones.

According to the germline V gene, CDR1 reads SGDLS and CDR2 reads YYNGEE. There are 12 amino acids in the CDR3, from cysteine to phenylalanine inclusive. Here the CDR3 DNA is all that survives: 36 bases in frame from base 1. V drops 4 bases and J drops 5 bases, leaving 8 bases in between. CD8 naive samples were CD45RO-negative cells positively selected for CCR7, giving a CD45RA+CCR7+ population that excluded TemRA cells. Healthy HIV-negative adults with no recently reported acute infections or vaccinations were included as donors. Every donor was a Caucasian adult living in Nashville, Tennessee, USA. Blood was collected by leukapheresis, and PBMCs were isolated by Ficoll-Histopaque density gradient centrifugation and then cryopreserved in liquid nitrogen vapor phase. Purity and quantity of every magnetically sorted T cell population were checked by analytical flow cytometry. Each sorted fraction had its genomic DNA isolated and then quantified by UV absorbance on a Nanodrop 2000c.

The sequence was obtained from a woman under 40 in good health. The rearrangement combines TRBV9 with TRBJ2-3; the D gene lacks a confident call. The sample was naive CD8+ T cells sorted from blood. The intended sense of this specimen's cell subset or site label: CD45RA+CCR7+. CDR3 region: CASSQSGDTQYF. The nucleotide sequence reads TGTGCCAGCAGCCAATCAGGAGATACGCAGTATTTT.